This T cell receptor beta chain was recovered during a study of cytomegalovirus exposure and HLA in healthy donors. Study-wide findings and caveats: A later analysis linked a missense variant in DCLRE1C to the trimming of TCR beta V and J genes.

Germline CDR1 reads KGHSH; CDR2 reads LQKENI. The CDR3 length is 16 residues. With 0 bases removed from V and 5 bases from J, the gap between germline ends came to 15 bases. Points on this clone: Antigen unknown.

The PCR made use of 60 Vbeta and 13 Jbeta primers. The data were produced by immunoSEQ multiplex PCR, yet TCRdb's version contains in-frame clones alone and is incomplete. This table holds about 150,000 clones, more than 80% found once. In nominal health when sampled, donors likely had unrecorded immune exposures nonetheless. This sequence was found in a man younger than 35 in good health and CMV-seronegative. Sequencing was performed on PBMCs. The chain uses TRBV18 and TRBJ2-3; tentative D call: TRBD2 (5 bases). The CDR3: CASSPPWGRDVDTQYF. The CDR3 DNA reads as TGTGCCAGCTCACCACCGTGGGGTCGGGATGTAGATACGCAGTATTTT.